This TCR beta chain was documented in a study of tissue T cells after allogeneic stem cell transplantation. Overall study findings and caveats: Limitations included a small, clinically heterogeneous cohort and limited sampling depth.

This clone has a single count. Its antigen remains unidentified. The gene names given are mouse names. The CDR3 end falls 1 residue outside the read, so it is completed with the germline J gene. The time point denotes: mouse harvest day 7 after allogeneic transplant. The graft held 10^6 splenic CD5+ T cells and 10^7 T-cell-depleted bone marrow cells. The V end lost 2 bases, the J end lost 4 bases, and 10 bases lay between the germline ends. The CDR3 sequence is 14 residues long. Germline lookup yields CDR1 MSHET and CDR2 SYDVDS. Generated by immunoSEQ multiplex PCR, the TCRdb table keeps only in-frame clones and is missing some. The sample includes about 6,600 clones, 40% to 60% of them seen just once.

The chain has TRBV29 and TRBJ2-4; weak D call: TRBD1 (6 bases). The receptor was derived from a female BALB/c mouse given C57BL/6 T cells with graft-versus-host disease after an allogeneic hematopoietic cell transplant. The sequenced sample was lymph node tissue. CDR3 sequence reads: CASSLGDKKNTLYF. The part of the CDR3 DNA that was read is TGTGCTAGCAGTTTAGGGGACAAAAAAAACACCTTGTAC.